The 24 T cell receptor beta chains presented below share a single source sample, sequenced in a study of T cell responses to AZD1222 COVID-19 vaccine. Clones were sequenced by immunoSEQ multiplex PCR, and TCRdb holds only the in-frame ones, with some missing. The profile shows 130,000 or so clones, 75% to 85% of them singletons. The source was peripheral blood, collected 28 days after the second dose of the MenACWY control vaccine. These receptors all stem from an adult who received the MenACWY meningococcal vaccine as a control.

This clone was picked up one time. The V gene is TRBV5-1, the J gene TRBJ1-4; 8 bases are a match to TRBD1. This CDR3 region has 17 residues. CDR1 is SGHRS and CDR2 is YFSETQ in the germline V gene. The V segment lost 0 bases and the J segment 8 bases; nucleotides outside the gene matches: 12. DNA of the CDR3: TGCGCCAGCAGCTTGGAGGGCAGGGGGCGCCGAGGAGAAAAACTGTTTTTT. It specifies CASSLEGRGRRGEKLFF.

The V and J genes are TRBV7-2 and TRBJ2-1; possibly TRBD2 for D (5 bases). The CDR3 has 11 amino acids. The germline V and J ends were trimmed by 4 bases and 10 bases, with 8 bases remaining between them. The V gene's germline CDR1 is SGHTA and CDR2 FQGNSA. The CDR3 DNA is TGTGCCAGCAGCTCGCTAGCAGAGCAGTTCTTC. It yields the protein CASSSLAEQFF.

In regard to this clone: Other DNA sequences in the sample encode the same CDR3. J is TRBJ1-5 and V is TRBV29-1; TRBD1 agrees at 10 bases. The CDR3 spans 13 residues. J lost 4 bases, V lost 4 bases, and 1 base had no gene match. Germline V gene lookup returns CDR1 SQVTM and CDR2 ANQGSEA. In nucleotides, the CDR3 is TGCAGCGTTGGGGACAGGGGAAATCAGCCCCAGCATTTT. Translating it yields CSVGDRGNQPQHF.

This chain links TRBV10-2 with TRBJ2-2; a possible D gene is TRBD1 (6 bases). V was trimmed by 8 bases and J by 6 bases, leaving 13 bases between them. This CDR3 is 13 amino acids long. Germline CDR1 reads WSHSY; CDR2 reads SAAADI. The DNA for the CDR3 is TGCGCCAGCGGGACAAGACCATCCGGGGAGCTGTTTTTT. Translated: CASGTRPSGELFF.

Concerning this clone: Within the sample, other DNA sequences also encode this same CDR3. The chain recombines TRBV7-3 with TRBJ2-1; possible D gene TRBD2, 6 bases. Deletions cut 5 bases from V and 1 base from J, with 12 bases between. From germline, CDR1 is SGHTA and CDR2 FQGTGA. CDR3 size: 15 residues. This chain's CDR3 is CASSLGTGSYNEQFF. The CDR3 DNA reads TGTGCCAGCAGCCTAGGGACTGGGTCCTACAATGAGCAGTTCTTC.

This clone was seen many times. The rearrangement joins TRBV15 to TRBJ2-5; D remains unclear. V dropped 1 base and J dropped 5 bases, with 11 bases sitting between them. The CDR3 sequence is 14 residues long. Germline CDR1 LNHNV, CDR2 YYDKDF (reference sequence). The CDR3 DNA sequence: TGTGCCACCAGCAGAGTGGACCGCTCGGAGACCCAGTACTTC. Its translation is CATSRVDRSETQYF.

The chain has TRBV19 and TRBJ2-1; possible D gene TRBD2, 5 bases. This CDR3 has 13 residues. CDR1 and CDR2 (germline): LNHDA, SQIVND (reference sequence). V lost 5 bases, J lost 3 bases, and 8 bases lay in between. The CDR3: CASSRGNYNEQFF. The CDR3 DNA reads TGTGCCAGTAGTCGAGGGAACTACAATGAGCAGTTCTTC.

The J gene is TRBJ2-7, the V gene TRBV6-5; D not certain. CDR1 MNHEY and CDR2 SVGAGI come from the germline V gene. The CDR3 runs 11 residues. With 5 bases removed from V and 4 bases from J, the gap between germline ends came to 6 bases. CDR3 in amino acids: CASSNQYEQYV. In DNA, the CDR3 is TGTGCCAGCAGTAATCAATACGAGCAGTACGTC.

This clone was seen a few times. V gene TRBV27 combines with J gene TRBJ1-5; 9 bases map to TRBD1. Per germline, CDR1 MNHEY and CDR2 SMNVEV (reference sequence). Losses at the gene ends were 6 bases for V and 6 bases for J; bases not matched to a gene: 6. The CDR3 spans 14 residues. The DNA for the CDR3 is TGTGCCAGCAGAACAGGGGGCGAGGGTCAGCCCCAGCATTTT. Encoded protein: CASRTGGEGQPQHF.

The rearrangement joins TRBV27 to TRBJ1-6, with D unresolved. In germline, CDR1 is MNHEY, CDR2 SMNVEV (reference sequence). This CDR3 is built from 13 residues. V lost 2 bases and J lost 2, with 1 base in between. The CDR3 is CASSLPYNSPLHF. CDR3 DNA: TGTGCCAGCAGTTTACCCTATAATTCACCCCTCCACTTT.

The chain combines TRBV5-1 with TRBJ1-4, with 8 positions matching TRBD1. This CDR3 has 15 residues. The J segment lost 3 bases and the V segment lost 5 bases, leaving 6 bases of the junction unmatched. Germline CDR1 SGHRS, CDR2 YFSETQ. The CDR3 loop reads CASRYDRGANEKLFF. The CDR3 DNA follows: TGCGCCAGCAGGTATGACAGGGGCGCTAATGAAAAACTGTTTTTT.

This chain uses TRBV7-6 with TRBJ1-2; 7 positions match TRBD1. This CDR3 region has 15 residues. The germline V gene has CDR1 SGHVS and CDR2 FNYEAQ. With 0 bases clipped from V and 3 bases from J, the junction kept 4 bases outside the gene matches. The CDR3 is CASSLAPTGDYGYTF. CDR3 DNA: TGTGCCAGCAGCTTAGCCCCTACAGGGGACTATGGCTACACCTTC.

In this sample, this clone turned up a few times. The chain carries TRBV3-1 (or the pseudogene TRBV3-2) and TRBJ1-6; possibly TRBD1 for D (5 bases). The ends were cut back, 3 bases at V and 7 bases at J, with 13 bases in the middle. Germline V lookup: CDR1 LGHDT, CDR2 YNNKEL (reference sequence). The CDR3 consists of 15 residues. The CDR3 loop is CASSQGLPPNSPLHF. As DNA, the CDR3 is TGTGCCAGCAGCCAGGGACTACCACCGAATTCACCCCTCCACTTT.

V and J are TRBV6-6 and TRBJ1-1; TRBD1 is a possible D gene (5 bases). Germline V gene data show CDR1 as MNHNY and CDR2 as SVGAGI (reference sequence). This CDR3 has 15 amino acids. V lost 4 bases and J 5 bases, leaving 17 bases between the germline ends. The CDR3 nucleotides are TGTGCCAGCAGTTCGTTCGGGGCCACTTCAACTGAAGCTTTCTTT. Translation gives CASSSFGATSTEAFF.

The chain has TRBV2 and TRBJ2-3, with 13 bases that match TRBD2. The CDR3 has 14 amino acids. Germline V gene data show CDR1 as SNHLY and CDR2 as FYNNEI. V was pared by 9 bases and J by 3 bases, with 3 bases of the junction left unmatched. CDR3 nucleotides: TGTGCCAGTGGACTAGCGGGAGTTACAGATACGCAGTATTTT. Protein: CASGLAGVTDTQYF.

The V call is TRBV30, the J call TRBJ2-3; D may be TRBD2 (6 bases). CDR3 length equals 13 residues. Trimming removed 3 bases at V and 5 bases at J, with 12 bases between. CDR1 GTSNPN and CDR2 SVGIG come from the germline V gene (reference sequence). CDR3 nucleotides: TGTGCCTGGAGCTCGGGGGTTCAAGATACGCAGTATTTT. Its protein is CAWSSGVQDTQYF.

This clone was observed once. The rearrangement uses TRBV7-2 and TRBJ2-3; 8 bases line up with TRBD1. CDR3 length: 19 residues. V shed 6 bases and J 0 bases; nucleotides not matched to a gene: 17. Germline V CDR1 and CDR2: SGHTA, FQGNSA. The CDR3 is CASSLLAWQGAMSTDTQYF. The CDR3 bases are TGTGCCAGCAGTCTACTCGCATGGCAGGGGGCGATGAGCACAGATACGCAGTATTTT.

V is TRBV3-1 (or the pseudogene TRBV3-2) and J is TRBJ2-7, with D possibly being TRBD1 (6 bases). Germline V CDR1 and CDR2: LGHDT, YNNKEL (reference sequence). The CDR3 is 15 residues long. V lost 4 bases and J lost 1, with 14 bases in between. The CDR3 nucleotides read TGTGCCAGCAGCCGGGGGCCCCAAACATCCTACGAGCAGTACTTC. Its protein is CASSRGPQTSYEQYF.

The chain recombines TRBV27 with TRBJ1-5; D is perhaps TRBD1 (5 bases). V was pared by 5 bases and J by 7 bases, with 15 bases between. Germline V gene data show CDR1 as MNHEY and CDR2 as SMNVEV (reference sequence). The CDR3 covers 14 residues. The CDR3 coding sequence is TGTGCCAGCAGTGAAGGGGTAGGCGGACAGCCCCAGCATTTT. As protein: CASSEGVGGQPQHF.

The chain is built from TRBV5-6 and TRBJ2-7; weak D call: TRBD1 (6 bases). CDR1 and CDR2 (germline): SGHDT, YYEEEE. The CDR3 covers 16 residues. Between the trimmed V and J ends, which lost 0 bases and 3 bases, there was a span of 16 bases. In DNA, the CDR3 is TGTGCCAGCAGCTTGGGTACAGGGATCCGGTACTACGAGCAGTACGTC. Translation gives CASSLGTGIRYYEQYV.

This clone was seen a single time. This chain connects TRBV12-3 or TRBV12-4 to TRBJ1-1; no reliable D call. CDR3 size: 13 residues. V shed 7 bases and J shed 7 bases, with 16 bases lying between them. CDR3 loop: CASTTLRAREAFF. Here the CDR3 DNA reads TGTGCCAGCACCACCCTCAGAGCCCGTGAAGCTTTCTTT.

Turning to this clone: The same CDR3 arises from other DNA sequences in this sample as well. This chain connects TRBV6-5 to TRBJ1-2, with TRBD1 as a possible D gene (6 bases). The germline V gene encodes CDR1 MNHEY and CDR2 SVGAGI. V was shortened by 5 bases and J by 4 bases, with 8 bases between the two germline ends. CDR3 size: 12 residues. CDR3 in amino acids: CASSPDSYGYTF. For the CDR3, the DNA is TGTGCCAGCAGTCCGGACAGCTATGGCTACACCTTC.

The CDR3 spells CASSLEIEGQGYEQYF. The CDR3 bases are TGTGCCAGCAGTCTTGAAATCGAAGGACAGGGCTACGAGCAGTACTTC. The V call is TRBV28, the J call TRBJ2-7, with TRBD1 identical over 8 bases. V gave up 5 bases and J gave up 3 bases; unmatched junction bases: 12. The CDR3 totals 16 residues. The germline V gene has CDR1 MDHEN and CDR2 SYDVKM.

The gene calls are TRBV11-2 and TRBJ2-7; the D is unclear. The germline V and J ends were trimmed by 5 bases and 12 bases, with 14 bases remaining between them. Germline CDR1 reads SGHAT; CDR2 reads FQNNGV. This CDR3 contains 11 residues. The CDR3 region has the DNA TGTGCCAGCAGCGCCGGCACCCCTCTGTACTTC. Translation: CASSAGTPLYF.